Listed here are 28 T cell receptor beta chains from one sample, sequenced in a study of shared clonotypes between healthy human individuals. Assay: immunoSEQ multiplex PCR; the TCRdb copy retains only in-frame clones and omits some. The sample shows 2,500,000 or so clones, approximately 94% of them seen only once. Sequenced sample: naive CD4+ T cells from PBMCs. Indicated subset: CD45RA+ positively selected. The receptors were sampled from a man aged 18 to 35 in good health. Some clones in this sample may be carry-over from other donors' samples.

This clone was detected only once. This chain connects TRBV25-1 to TRBJ2-6, with a possible D match to TRBD1 (5 bases). Trimming pared 5 bases from V and 5 bases from J, leaving 19 bases between. Germline V gene sequence: CDR1 MGHDK, CDR2 SYGVNS. The CDR3 is 17 amino acids. The CDR3 region is CASSFPTGQSRANVLTF. The CDR3 DNA reads TGTGCCAGCAGTTTTCCAACTGGACAAAGTCGGGCCAACGTCCTGACTTTC.

The CDR3 sequence: CASSLAGGDTEAFF. As DNA, the CDR3 is TGTGCCAGCAGCTTGGCAGGAGGCGACACTGAAGCTTTCTTT. This chain joins TRBV5-6 and TRBJ1-1, with D unresolved. This CDR3 contains 14 residues. Trimming removed 0 bases from V and 3 bases from J, with 9 bases in between. CDR1 is SGHDT and CDR2 is YYEEEE in the germline V gene.

J is TRBJ1-2 and V is TRBV5-4; 8 nucleotides agree with TRBD1. Germline V gene sequence: CDR1 SGHNT, CDR2 YYREEE (reference sequence). The CDR3 is 13 residues long. V shed 4 bases and J 8 bases; nucleotides not matched to a gene: 7. The CDR3 nucleotides read TGTGCCAGCAGCCCGGACAGGGAGCGGGGCTACACCTTC. Amino acid sequence: CASSPDRERGYTF.

This rearrangement joins TRBV11-3 to TRBJ2-3; 7 bases are a match to TRBD1. Per germline, CDR1 SGHNT and CDR2 YENEEA. This CDR3 has 14 amino acids. V shed 8 bases, J shed 0 bases, and the junction held 5 bases outside the gene matches. The CDR3 here is CASGDRASTDTQYF. CDR3 nucleotide sequence: TGTGCCAGCGGGGACAGAGCTAGCACAGATACGCAGTATTTT.

The chain links TRBV27 to TRBJ2-3, with D unresolved. CDR3 length: 13 amino acids. Germline-derived CDR1 and CDR2 are MNHEY and SMNVEV (reference sequence). Trimming left V 8 bases short and J 4 bases short, with 13 bases between. The CDR3 spells CASRGRAPDTQYF. In DNA form, the CDR3 reads TGTGCCAGCCGCGGTCGGGCTCCAGATACGCAGTATTTT.

For this clone: This CDR3 is also generated by other DNA sequences in the sample. The V and J genes are TRBV28 and TRBJ2-3; D unresolved. CDR3 length: 14 residues. The V gene lost 2 bases and the J gene lost 0 bases, with 6 bases spanning the gap. CDR1 MDHEN and CDR2 SYDVKM come from the germline V gene. DNA of the CDR3: TGTGCCAGCAGTTTAGGCGGTAGCACAGATACGCAGTATTTT. It yields the protein CASSLGGSTDTQYF. Using reference TRBV28 and TRBJ2-3 for the parts outside the CDR3, the full variable domain is DVKVTQSSRYLVKRTGEKVFLECVQDMDHENMFWYRQDPGLGLRLIYFSYDVKMKEKGDIPEGYSVSREKKERFSLILESASTNQTSMYLCASSLGGSTDTQYFGPGTRLTVL.

Remarks on this clone: Other DNA sequences of this sample code for an identical CDR3. V gene TRBV4-1 combines with J gene TRBJ2-3; 7 bases align to TRBD1. The CDR3 is made up of 15 amino acids. CDR1 is MGHRA, CDR2 YSYEKL, per germline. The ends lost 3 bases at V and 4 bases at J; junction bases unmatched: 7. CDR3 nucleotides: TGCGCCAGCAGCCAGACAGGGCTAGGGGCAGATACGCAGTATTTT. Its translation: CASSQTGLGADTQYF.

This chain links TRBV4-2 with TRBJ1-2; D unresolved. Trimming stripped 0 bases from V and 4 bases from J, with 6 bases between. The CDR3 consists of 13 residues. Germline values: CDR1 LGHNA, CDR2 YNFKEQ. For the CDR3, the DNA is TGTGCCAGCAGCCAAGATCCAGCCTATGGCTACACCTTC. It is translated as CASSQDPAYGYTF.

This chain links TRBV15 with TRBJ1-4; D ambiguous. V was cut by 4 bases and J by 3 bases, with 9 bases left in between. Germline CDR1 is LNHNV and CDR2 is YYDKDF (reference sequence). This CDR3 comprises 14 residues. The CDR3 nucleotides read TGTGCCACCAGCATCCGGGCTGCTAATGAAAAACTGTTTTTT. Amino acid sequence: CATSIRAANEKLFF.

This chain connects TRBV27 to TRBJ1-6; 7 nucleotides agree with TRBD1. Trimming at V came to 6 bases and at J to 8 bases, leaving 1 base not matched to a gene. Germline assignment: CDR1 MNHEY and CDR2 SMNVEV (reference sequence). The CDR3 covers 12 residues. This CDR3 reads CASRTGDSPLHF. CDR3 bases: TGTGCCAGCAGAACAGGGGATTCACCCCTCCACTTT.

A single count supports this clone. This chain connects TRBV9 to TRBJ1-3, with D perhaps TRBD1 (6 bases). Germline V gene sequence: CDR1 SGDLS, CDR2 YYNGEE. V was clipped by 4 bases and J by 4 bases, with 15 bases between them. This CDR3 is built from 15 residues. CDR3: CASSPSGARGNTIYF. The CDR3 nucleotides read TGTGCCAGCAGCCCATCGGGGGCGCGGGGAAACACCATATATTTT. The full variable domain, with the rest looked up from reference TRBV9 and TRBJ1-3, is DSGVTQTPKHLITATGQRVTLRCSPRSGDLSVYWYQQSLDQGLQFLIQYYNGEERAKGNILERFSAQQFPDLHSELNLSSLELGDSALYFCASSPSGARGNTIYFGEGSWLTVV.

The chain couples TRBV14 to TRBJ2-1, with D uncertain. The CDR3 loop spans 12 amino acids. Trimming took off 1 base at V and 6 bases at J, with 4 bases between the two ends. Germline CDR1 reads SGHDN; CDR2 reads FVKESK. The CDR3 DNA sequence: TGTGCCAGCAGCCAAGTTAGCAATGAGCAGTTCTTC. This gives the protein CASSQVSNEQFF.

The rearrangement uses TRBV7-2 and TRBJ2-5; tentatively, D is TRBD2 (6 bases). Germline V gene sequence: CDR1 SGHTA, CDR2 FQGNSA. The length of the CDR3 is 15 residues. The V end was cut by 0 bases, the J end by 5 bases, with 13 bases between. CDR3 sequence reads: CASSLAGGEWETQYF. The DNA of the CDR3 is TGTGCCAGCAGCTTAGCCGGAGGGGAATGGGAGACCCAGTACTTC.

The chain links TRBV6-6 to TRBJ1-1; no clear D. Germline lookup yields CDR1 MNHNY and CDR2 SVGAGI (reference sequence). V dropped 6 bases and J dropped 1 base, with 12 bases sitting between them. The CDR3 sequence is 14 residues long. The CDR3 region is CASRAPDPNTEAFF. The CDR3 DNA follows: TGTGCCAGCAGGGCTCCAGACCCGAACACTGAAGCTTTCTTT.

The chain recombines TRBV27 with TRBJ2-1; D unclear. V was trimmed by 9 bases and J by 2 bases, leaving 14 bases between them. The germline V gene has CDR1 MNHEY and CDR2 SMNVEV (reference sequence). This CDR3 comprises 14 residues. The CDR3 reads CASRVDGTYNEQFF. The CDR3 region has the DNA TGTGCCAGTCGGGTCGACGGAACCTACAATGAGCAGTTCTTC.

The V gene is TRBV28, the J gene TRBJ1-5; a possible D gene is TRBD1 (5 bases). The V end was cut by 4 bases, the J end by 1 base, with 11 bases between. The length of the CDR3 is 15 residues. Germline V CDR1 and CDR2: MDHEN, SYDVKM. The CDR3 loop is CASSSRGWSNQPQHF. CDR3 sequence (DNA): TGTGCCAGCAGTTCGAGGGGCTGGAGCAATCAGCCCCAGCATTTT.

The chain couples TRBV5-6 to TRBJ2-2; D is possibly TRBD1 (5 bases). This CDR3 comprises 16 residues. Trimming stripped 4 bases from V and 4 bases from J, with 17 bases between. Germline loops: CDR1 SGHDT, CDR2 YYEEEE. The CDR3 DNA sequence: TGTGCCAGCAGCCTCAGGGATAGGACGGTCACCGGGGAGCTGTTTTTT. Translated: CASSLRDRTVTGELFF.

The chain joins TRBV7-2 to TRBJ1-3; TRBD1 matches at 7 bases. Looked up from germline, CDR1 is SGHTA and CDR2 is FQGNSA. Losses at the gene ends were 0 bases for V and 0 bases for J; bases not matched to a gene: 5. The CDR3 length is 17 residues. In DNA form, the CDR3 reads TGTGCCAGCAGCTTAGCGTTTACAGGGGCCTCTGGAAACACCATATATTTT. Translation: CASSLAFTGASGNTIYF.

CDR3: CASSNWAGKLFF. In DNA, the CDR3 is TGTGCCAGCAGTAACTGGGCAGGGAAACTGTTTTTT. The gene calls are TRBV2 and TRBJ1-4; D perhaps matches TRBD1 (5 bases). The CDR3 sequence is 12 residues long. Germline V lookup: CDR1 SNHLY, CDR2 FYNNEI. Trimming took 5 bases from V and 11 from J, leaving 12 bases between them.

This clone was detected only a few times. This chain links TRBV25-1 with TRBJ1-1; unclear D gene. V was clipped by 2 bases and J by 3 bases, with 7 bases between them. The CDR3 is made up of 13 amino acids. CDR1 is MGHDK, CDR2 SYGVNS, per germline. The CDR3 nucleotides read TGTGCCAGCAGTGAAAGCGGGGACACTGAAGCTTTCTTT. This translates into CASSESGDTEAFF.

This clone was picked up a small number of times. The V and J genes are TRBV2 and TRBJ1-2; 7 bases agree with TRBD1. Per germline, CDR1 SNHLY and CDR2 FYNNEI. The CDR3 loop spans 15 amino acids. The V and J ends lost 5 bases and 0 bases, in that order; junction bases with no gene match: 6. CDR3 DNA sequence: TGTGCCAGCAGTCTCTCCGGACAGGCTAACTATGGCTACACCTTC. It encodes CASSLSGQANYGYTF.

The rearrangement joins TRBV5-1 to TRBJ2-2; D is possibly TRBD1 (6 bases). Per germline, CDR1 SGHRS and CDR2 YFSETQ. V lost 5 bases and J 8 bases, leaving 19 bases between the germline ends. The CDR3 has 15 amino acids. The CDR3 nucleotides read TGCGCCAGCAGTAACACCGGGACATATACTGGGGAGCTGTTTTTT. Translated, it gives CASSNTGTYTGELFF.

The chain links TRBV7-9 to TRBJ1-2; 9 bases match TRBD1. Losses at the gene ends were 5 bases for V and 4 bases for J; bases not matched to a gene: 5. From germline, CDR1 is SEHNR and CDR2 FQNEAQ (reference sequence). The CDR3 covers 14 residues. The CDR3 DNA sequence: TGTGCCAGCAGCGCTTCGACAGGGGGCTATGGCTACACCTTC. Its protein is CASSASTGGYGYTF.

This clone appeared a single time. The CDR3, as DNA: TGTGCCATCAGTGAGTCGGGCAGACAAGAGACCCAGTACTTC. Translation: CAISESGRQETQYF. The V call is TRBV10-3, the J call TRBJ2-5; unclear D gene. Germline V lookup: CDR1 ENHRY, CDR2 SYGVKD. Trimming cost V 0 bases and J 2 bases, with 7 bases left between them. This CDR3 region has 14 residues.

V is TRBV6-1 and J is TRBJ2-7; D may be TRBD2 (6 bases). V dropped 0 bases and J dropped 12 bases, with 15 bases sitting between them. CDR3 length: 13 amino acids. Germline assignment: CDR1 MNHNS and CDR2 SASEGT. CDR3 loop: CASSEAAGYRLYF. CDR3 coding DNA: TGTGCCAGCAGTGAAGCGGCGGGGTATCGACTGTACTTC.

The chain has TRBV27 and TRBJ1-1; D perhaps matches TRBD1 (5 bases). The CDR3 contains 14 residues. The V gene lost 1 base and the J gene lost 5 bases, with 11 bases spanning the gap. Germline V gene sequence: CDR1 MNHEY, CDR2 SMNVEV (reference sequence). Here the CDR3 DNA reads TGTGCCAGCAGTTTATTGGGGGAGGGGACTGAAGCTTTCTTT. Protein: CASSLLGEGTEAFF.

The chain has TRBV4-1 and TRBJ2-7; 15 nucleotides line up with TRBD2. The CDR3 is 15 residues long. Per germline, CDR1 MGHRA and CDR2 YSYEKL. V trimming: 2 bases; J trimming: 6 bases; junction bases outside the gene matches: 2. The CDR3 sequence is CASSQPGLAGGEQYF. CDR3 DNA sequence: TGCGCCAGCAGCCAACCGGGACTAGCGGGAGGCGAGCAGTACTTC.

This clone was picked up a small number of times. The genes are TRBV6-1 and TRBJ1-1; no firm D call. V lost 2 bases and J lost 5, with 9 bases in between. CDR3 length: 13 residues. Germline CDR1 MNHNS, CDR2 SASEGT. CDR3 in amino acids: CASSETPGTEAFF. Here the CDR3 DNA reads TGTGCCAGCAGTGAAACTCCGGGGACTGAAGCTTTCTTT.